The 19 T cell receptor beta chains listed next were all sequenced from one sample in a study of blood T cell repertoires in COVID-19. Only in-frame clones appear in the TCRdb table, and some are missing; sequencing was by immunoSEQ multiplex PCR. This sample has 110,000 or so clones, with around 80% found just once. The specimen sequenced was peripheral blood. The receptors stem from a man between 65 and 85 years old with acute or convalescent COVID-19.

The chain combines TRBV5-5 with TRBJ1-2, with 8 bases lining up with TRBD1. Trimming took 0 bases from V and 2 from J; bases not matched to a gene: 3. Germline V gene sequence: CDR1 SGHKS, CDR2 YYEKEE (reference sequence). This CDR3 has 15 residues. This chain's CDR3 is CASSLVWTGNYGYTF. The CDR3 DNA follows: TGTGCCAGCAGCTTGGTGTGGACAGGGAACTATGGCTACACCTTC.

J is TRBJ2-5 and V is TRBV23-1; D remains ambiguous. TRBV23-1 has ORF status, its function being uncertain. V was shortened by 2 bases and J by 5 bases, with 6 bases between the two germline ends. The CDR3 totals 12 residues. This CDR3 reads CASSQPGETQYF. The DNA for the CDR3 is TGCGCCAGCAGTCAACCCGGGGAGACCCAGTACTTC.

The chain has TRBV11-2 and TRBJ2-7; 7 bases are a match to TRBD2. The V gene's germline CDR1 is SGHAT and CDR2 FQNNGV. CDR3 length equals 15 residues. J was trimmed by 0 bases and V by 0 bases; bases with no gene match: 2. The CDR3: CASSLEGTTSYEQYF. The CDR3 region has the DNA TGTGCCAGCAGCTTAGAAGGGACTACCTCCTACGAGCAGTACTTC.

In this sample, this clone turned up once. The chain joins TRBV11-2 to TRBJ2-4; D not resolved. CDR1 is SGHAT and CDR2 is FQNNGV in the germline V gene. This CDR3 spans 12 amino acids. Between the trimmed V and J ends, which lost 6 bases and 6 bases, there was a span of 9 bases. In DNA, the CDR3 is TGTGCCAGCAGTCCGGAGAGAAACATTCAGTACTTC. Protein: CASSPERNIQYF.

The chain couples TRBV4-1 to TRBJ1-5, with a possible D match to TRBD1 (5 bases). V dropped 1 base and J dropped 4 bases, with 8 bases sitting between them. Germline V lookup: CDR1 MGHRA, CDR2 YSYEKL. CDR3 size: 14 residues. The CDR3 region is CASSQVTGNQPQHF. The DNA for the CDR3 is TGCGCCAGCAGCCAAGTCACAGGAAATCAGCCCCAGCATTTT.

This chain links TRBV11-1 with TRBJ2-2, with 7 bases that match TRBD2. Losses at the gene ends were 2 bases for V and 5 bases for J; bases not matched to a gene: 5. The germline V gene has CDR1 SGHAT and CDR2 FQDESV (reference sequence). The CDR3 is made up of 15 amino acids. The CDR3 is CASSLSGTDTGELFF. The DNA of the CDR3 is TGTGCCAGCAGCTTAAGCGGGACCGATACCGGGGAGCTGTTTTTT. Drawing the rest from reference TRBV11-1 and TRBJ2-2, the complete variable domain is EAEVAQSPRYKITEKSQAVAFWCDPISGHATLYWYRQILGQGPELLVQFQDESVVDDSQLPKDRFSAERLKGVDSTLKIQPAELGDSAMYLCASSLSGTDTGELFFGEGSRLTVL.

The rearrangement uses TRBV10-3 and TRBJ2-1; possibly TRBD2 for D (5 bases). The germline gives CDR1 ENHRY, CDR2 SYGVKD. V lost 0 bases, J lost 5 bases, and 8 bases lay in between. This CDR3 contains 14 residues. In DNA, the CDR3 is TGTGCCATCAGTGAGTCCCTGACTAACAATGAGCAGTTCTTC. Protein sequence: CAISESLTNNEQFF.

The CDR3 here is CASSYPGTSGATDTQYF. The CDR3 DNA sequence: TGTGCCAGCAGTTACCCTGGGACTAGCGGGGCCACAGATACGCAGTATTTT. This rearrangement joins TRBV6-2 or TRBV6-3 to TRBJ2-3, with TRBD2 matching over 13 bases. There are 17 residues in the CDR3. With 2 bases clipped from V and 2 bases from J, the junction kept 4 bases outside the gene matches. Germline V lookup: CDR1 MNHEY, CDR2 SVGEGT.

This chain uses TRBV3-1 (or the pseudogene TRBV3-2) with TRBJ2-1, with TRBD2 as a possible D gene (6 bases). V lost 3 bases, J lost 8 bases, and 20 bases lay in between. CDR3 length equals 16 residues. Germline V gene data show CDR1 as LGHDT and CDR2 as YNNKEL (reference sequence). CDR3: CASSQGGVGLSDEQFF. CDR3 coding DNA: TGTGCCAGCAGCCAGGGGGGTGTAGGGTTAAGCGATGAGCAGTTCTTC.

The chain couples TRBV5-1 to TRBJ2-5; a possible D gene is TRBD2 (7 bases). The CDR3 has 18 residues. Per the germline V gene, CDR1 is SGHRS and CDR2 is YFSETQ. V was cut by 5 bases and J by 5 bases, with 28 bases left in between. CDR3 in amino acids: CASRRGAPGAGPRETQYF. CDR3 nucleotide sequence: TGCGCCAGCAGACGGGGGGCCCCGGGGGCCGGTCCTCGGGAGACCCAGTACTTC.

The chain carries TRBV5-1 and TRBJ1-6; tentatively, D is TRBD1 (5 bases). The CDR3 is made up of 14 amino acids. Germline V gives CDR1 SGHRS, CDR2 YFSETQ. V dropped 3 bases and J dropped 6 bases, with 10 bases sitting between them. The CDR3 DNA sequence: TGCGCCAGCAGCTCCGACGGGGGTAATTCACCCCTCCACTTT. Translation gives CASSSDGGNSPLHF.

V gene TRBV3-1 (or the pseudogene TRBV3-2) combines with J gene TRBJ2-3, with D hard to call. V was clipped by 0 bases and J by 6 bases, with 7 bases between them. The germline V gene encodes CDR1 LGHDT and CDR2 YNNKEL (reference sequence). The CDR3 contains 13 residues. CDR3 nucleotide sequence: TGTGCCAGCAGCCAAGAACTAACGGATACGCAGTATTTT. Translated, it gives CASSQELTDTQYF.

The chain recombines TRBV7-2 with TRBJ2-3; 8 bases match TRBD2. CDR1 is SGHTA, CDR2 FQGNSA, per germline. The CDR3 has 16 amino acids. V lost 0 bases to trimming and J lost 1 base; unmatched junction nucleotides: 3. CDR3 in amino acids: CASSLAETSGTDTQYF. The CDR3 DNA sequence: TGTGCCAGCAGCTTAGCGGAGACTAGCGGCACAGATACGCAGTATTTT.

The rearrangement joins TRBV28 to TRBJ1-5; D uncertain. The CDR3 has 15 amino acids. Germline lookup yields CDR1 MDHEN and CDR2 SYDVKM. Trimming cost V 6 bases and J 3 bases, with 15 bases left between them. CDR3 nucleotides: TGTGCCAGCAGCCGGAGTGGAGCCCCCAATCAGCCCCAGCATTTT. Translating it yields CASSRSGAPNQPQHF.

The chain joins TRBV3-1 (or the pseudogene TRBV3-2) to TRBJ2-3; TRBD2 might be the D (5 bases). Germline V gene sequence: CDR1 LGHDT, CDR2 YNNKEL (reference sequence). The germline V and J ends were trimmed by 4 bases and 0 bases, with 8 bases remaining between them. The CDR3 contains 14 residues. CDR3 in amino acids: CASSPRGSTDTQYF. CDR3 DNA: TGTGCCAGCAGCCCTCGGGGTAGCACAGATACGCAGTATTTT.

The chain combines TRBV13 with TRBJ2-7; D might be TRBD2 (6 bases). The CDR3 extends over 14 amino acids. Trimming left V 5 bases short and J 4 bases short, with 15 bases between. The germline gives CDR1 PRHDT, CDR2 FYEKMQ (reference sequence). CDR3 sequence: CASSLTSSGYEQYF. The CDR3 DNA reads as TGTGCCAGCAGCCTAACTAGCAGTGGTTACGAGCAGTACTTC.

V is TRBV5-1 and J is TRBJ2-1; tentatively, D is TRBD2 (5 bases). V lost 3 bases to trimming and J lost 0 bases, with 13 bases between them. The CDR3 loop spans 16 amino acids. CDR1 and CDR2 from the germline V gene are SGHRS and YFSETQ. In nucleotides, the CDR3 is TGCGCCAGCAGCTATCCTAGCCAGAGCTCCTACAATGAGCAGTTCTTC. This encodes CASSYPSQSSYNEQFF.

The rearrangement joins TRBV27 to TRBJ2-1, with D unresolved. V lost 4 bases, J lost 0 bases, and 7 bases lay in between. The CDR3 extends over 14 amino acids. Germline values: CDR1 MNHEY, CDR2 SMNVEV (reference sequence). The CDR3 loop reads CASSSLSSYNEQFF. For the CDR3, the DNA is TGTGCCAGCAGTTCCCTTAGCTCCTACAATGAGCAGTTCTTC.

The chain couples TRBV5-5 to TRBJ2-7, with D possibly matching TRBD1 (5 bases). Germline V gene data show CDR1 as SGHKS and CDR2 as YYEKEE (reference sequence). The CDR3 has 13 residues. V lost 0 bases to trimming and J lost 2 bases, with 6 bases between them. CDR3 nucleotide sequence: TGTGCCAGCAGCTTGGAGGACACCTACGAGCAGTACTTC. It codes for CASSLEDTYEQYF. Using reference TRBV5-5 and TRBJ2-7 for the parts outside the CDR3, the full variable domain is DAGVTQSPTHLIKTRGQQVTLRCSPISGHKSVSWYQQVLGQGPQFIFQYYEKEERGRGNFPDRFSARQFPNYSSELNVNALLLGDSALYLCASSLEDTYEQYFGPGTRLTVT.